This TCR beta chain is drawn from a study of T cell responses to AZD1222 COVID-19 vaccine. On the study more broadly: Second-dose intervals near 4 or 12 weeks were combined. Study observations and caveats: Clonal diversity may have been underestimated, and the donors were mostly white British, with more females than males. Two doses of AZD1222 preceded a rise in Spike-specific TCR breadth and depth. Spike-wide coverage was observed for vaccine-associated CD4 TCRs, with dominant responses at 160-218 and 743-854.

Clones were read by immunoSEQ multiplex PCR, and TCRdb kept only the in-frame ones, dropping some. There are some 150,000 clones in the sample; about nine tenths occur only once, and 1.5% to 2% lies in the top ten. The CDR3 is made up of 15 amino acids. With V trimmed by 5 bases and J by 3 bases, 7 bases remained unmatched. The germline V gene encodes CDR1 MDHEN and CDR2 SYDVKM. Concerning this clone: Its antigen is currently unknown.

This chain connects TRBV28 to TRBJ1-5; 7 bases align to TRBD1. The clonotype comes from an adult in good health. This material consisted of peripheral blood, taken on day 0 of AZD1222 vaccination. CDR3 bases: TGTGCCAGCAGTCCTACCAGGGGGATCAATCAGCCCCAGCATTTT. This codes for CASSPTRGINQPQHF.